This T cell receptor beta chain was recorded in a study of T cells in Graves' hyperthyroidism and ophthalmopathy. Study findings and constraints: For ophthalmopathy, model prediction preceded onset by a median about 6 months. The majority of expanded thyroid clonotypes above 0.001 also appeared in blood.

The CDR3 loop spans 15 amino acids. The germline V gene has CDR1 SGHRS and CDR2 YFSETQ. V shed 2 bases and J shed 5 bases, with 16 bases lying between them. On this clonotype itself: The target antigen is unknown.

RNA transcripts were the template for amplifying TCR beta CDR3 regions. The HTBI set primed first-round TCR CDR3 RT-PCR. One entry per CDR3 protein, called by TCRdb with MiXCR from the multiplex PCR reads. The sample lists a few hundred thousand distinct CDR3 sequences, about half occurring once. Hyperthyroidism of Graves' type that showed no ophthalmopathy progression within 18 months was stable. Those with hyperthyroidism were 18 to 65 years old, newly diagnosed, and ill for under 2 months. The chain joins TRBV5-1 to TRBJ2-5; tentatively, D is TRBD1 or TRBD2 (5 bases each). This receptor was taken from a woman aged 18-35 years with Graves' hyperthyroidism. The sample consisted of peripheral blood or thyroid tissue (not recorded which). DNA of the CDR3: TGCGCCAGCAGCTTTGGGACGGCCGGGGAGGAGACCCAGTACTTC. Its translation: CASSFGTAGEETQYF.